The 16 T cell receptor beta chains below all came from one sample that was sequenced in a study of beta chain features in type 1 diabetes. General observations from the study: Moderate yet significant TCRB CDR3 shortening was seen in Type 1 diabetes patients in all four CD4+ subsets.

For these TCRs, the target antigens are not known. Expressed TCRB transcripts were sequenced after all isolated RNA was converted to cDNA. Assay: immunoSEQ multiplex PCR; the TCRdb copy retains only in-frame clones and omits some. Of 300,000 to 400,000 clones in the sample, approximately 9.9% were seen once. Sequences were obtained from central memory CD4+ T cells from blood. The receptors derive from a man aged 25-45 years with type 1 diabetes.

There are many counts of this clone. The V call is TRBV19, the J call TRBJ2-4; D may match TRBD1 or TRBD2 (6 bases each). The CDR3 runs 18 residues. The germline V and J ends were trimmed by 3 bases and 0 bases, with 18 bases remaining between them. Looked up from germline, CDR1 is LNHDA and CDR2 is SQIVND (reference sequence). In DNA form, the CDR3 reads TGTGCCAGTAGTATCGCGGGACACAGCTTCGAAGCCAAAAACATTCAGTACTTC. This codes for CASSIAGHSFEAKNIQYF.

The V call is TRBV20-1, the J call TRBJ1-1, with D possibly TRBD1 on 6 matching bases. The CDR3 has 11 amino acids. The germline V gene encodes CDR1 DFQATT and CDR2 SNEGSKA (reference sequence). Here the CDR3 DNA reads TGCAGCCCGGGACCAGGGGCTGAAGCTTTCTTT. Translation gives CSPGPGAEAFF.

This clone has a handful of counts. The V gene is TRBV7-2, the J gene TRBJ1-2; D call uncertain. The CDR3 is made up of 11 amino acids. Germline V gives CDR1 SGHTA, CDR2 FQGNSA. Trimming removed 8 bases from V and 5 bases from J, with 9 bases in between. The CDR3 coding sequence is TGTGCCAGCGGGCAGGAATATGGCTACACCTTC. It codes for CASGQEYGYTF.

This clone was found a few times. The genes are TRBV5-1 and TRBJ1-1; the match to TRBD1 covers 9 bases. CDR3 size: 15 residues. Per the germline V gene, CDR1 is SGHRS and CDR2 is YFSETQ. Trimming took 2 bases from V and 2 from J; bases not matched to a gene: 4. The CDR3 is CASSFRTGGNTEAFF. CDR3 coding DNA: TGCGCCAGCAGCTTTAGAACAGGGGGCAACACTGAAGCTTTCTTT. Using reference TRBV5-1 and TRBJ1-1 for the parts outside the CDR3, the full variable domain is KAGVTQTPRYLIKTRGQQVTLSCSPISGHRSVSWYQQTPGQGLQFLFEYFSETQRNKGNFPGRFSGRQFSNSRSEMNVSTLELGDSALYLCASSFRTGGNTEAFFGQGTRLTVV.

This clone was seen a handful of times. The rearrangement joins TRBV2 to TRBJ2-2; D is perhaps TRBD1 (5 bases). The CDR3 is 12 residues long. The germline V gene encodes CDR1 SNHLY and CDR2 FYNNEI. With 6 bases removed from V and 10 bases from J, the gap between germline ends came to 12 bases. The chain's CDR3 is CASRLDRLELFF. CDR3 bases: TGTGCCAGCAGACTCGACAGACTGGAGCTGTTTTTT.

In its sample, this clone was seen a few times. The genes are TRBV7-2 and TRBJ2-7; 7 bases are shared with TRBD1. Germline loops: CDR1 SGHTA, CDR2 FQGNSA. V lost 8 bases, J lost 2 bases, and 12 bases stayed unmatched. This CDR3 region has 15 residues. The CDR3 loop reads CASRSPGQRPYEQYF. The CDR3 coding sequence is TGTGCCAGCCGCTCCCCGGGACAGAGACCCTACGAGCAGTACTTC.

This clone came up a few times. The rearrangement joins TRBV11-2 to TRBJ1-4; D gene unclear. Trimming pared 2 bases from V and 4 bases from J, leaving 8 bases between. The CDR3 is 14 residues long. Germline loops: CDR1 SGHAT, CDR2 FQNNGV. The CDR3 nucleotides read TGTGCCAGCAGCTTAATACAGTTTAATGAAAAACTGTTTTTT. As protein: CASSLIQFNEKLFF.

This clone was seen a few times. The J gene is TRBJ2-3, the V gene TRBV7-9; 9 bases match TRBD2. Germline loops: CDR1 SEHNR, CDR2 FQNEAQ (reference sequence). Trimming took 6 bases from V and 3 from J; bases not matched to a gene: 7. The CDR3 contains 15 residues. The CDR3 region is CASSSGAGGTDTQYF. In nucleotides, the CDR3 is TGTGCCAGCAGTTCCGGAGCGGGGGGTACAGATACGCAGTATTTT.

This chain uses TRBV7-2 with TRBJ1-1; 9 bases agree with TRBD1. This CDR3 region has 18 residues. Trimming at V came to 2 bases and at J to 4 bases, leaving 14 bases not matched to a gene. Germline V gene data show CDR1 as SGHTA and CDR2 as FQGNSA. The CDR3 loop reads CASSLREGQGRGSTEAFF. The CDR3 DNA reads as TGTGCCAGCAGCTTACGAGAGGGACAGGGCAGAGGTAGCACTGAAGCTTTCTTT.

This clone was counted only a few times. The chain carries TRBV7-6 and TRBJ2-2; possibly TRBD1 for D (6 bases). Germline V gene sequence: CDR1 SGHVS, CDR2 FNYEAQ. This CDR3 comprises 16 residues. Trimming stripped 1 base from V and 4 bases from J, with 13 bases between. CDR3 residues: CASSLELGASTGELFF. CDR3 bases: TGTGCCAGCAGCTTAGAGCTGGGGGCGAGCACCGGGGAGCTGTTTTTT.

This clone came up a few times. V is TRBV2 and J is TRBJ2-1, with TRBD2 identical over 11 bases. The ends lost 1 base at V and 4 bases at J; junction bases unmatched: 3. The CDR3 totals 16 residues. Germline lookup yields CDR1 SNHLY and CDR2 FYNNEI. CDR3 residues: CASSEDGTSGYNEQFF. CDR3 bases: TGTGCCAGCAGTGAAGATGGGACTAGCGGATACAATGAGCAGTTCTTC.

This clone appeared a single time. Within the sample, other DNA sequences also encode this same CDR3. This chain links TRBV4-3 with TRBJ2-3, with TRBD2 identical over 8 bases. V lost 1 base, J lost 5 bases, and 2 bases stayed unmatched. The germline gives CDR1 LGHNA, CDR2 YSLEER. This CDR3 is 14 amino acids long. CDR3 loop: CASSQAGGQDTQYF. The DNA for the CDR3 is TGCGCCAGCAGCCAAGCGGGGGGGCAAGATACGCAGTATTTT.

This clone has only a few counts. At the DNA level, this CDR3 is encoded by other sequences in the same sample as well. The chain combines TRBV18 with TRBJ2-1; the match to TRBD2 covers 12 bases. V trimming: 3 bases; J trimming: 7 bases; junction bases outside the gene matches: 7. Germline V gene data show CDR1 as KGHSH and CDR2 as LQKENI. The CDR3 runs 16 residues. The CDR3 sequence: CASSPVGLAGDNEQFF. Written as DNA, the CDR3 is TGTGCCAGCTCACCCGTGGGACTAGCGGGTGATAATGAGCAGTTCTTC.

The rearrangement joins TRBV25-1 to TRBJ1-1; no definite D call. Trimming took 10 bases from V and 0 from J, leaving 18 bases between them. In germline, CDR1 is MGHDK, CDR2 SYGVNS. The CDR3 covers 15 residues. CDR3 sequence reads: CAISREQYMNTEAFF. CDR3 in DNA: TGTGCCATCTCTCGAGAACAGTACATGAACACTGAAGCTTTCTTT.

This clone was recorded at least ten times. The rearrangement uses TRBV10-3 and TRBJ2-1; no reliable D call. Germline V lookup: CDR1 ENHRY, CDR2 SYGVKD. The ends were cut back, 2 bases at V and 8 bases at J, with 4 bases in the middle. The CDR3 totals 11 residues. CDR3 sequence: CAISEQYEQFF. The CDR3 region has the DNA TGTGCCATCAGTGAGCAGTATGAGCAGTTCTTC.

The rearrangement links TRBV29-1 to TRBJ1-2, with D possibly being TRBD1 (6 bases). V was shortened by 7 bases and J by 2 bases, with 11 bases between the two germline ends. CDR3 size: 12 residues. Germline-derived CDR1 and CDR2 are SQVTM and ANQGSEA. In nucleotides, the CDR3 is TGCAGCGGAGGACAGAGAAACTATGGCTACACCTTC. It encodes CSGGQRNYGYTF.